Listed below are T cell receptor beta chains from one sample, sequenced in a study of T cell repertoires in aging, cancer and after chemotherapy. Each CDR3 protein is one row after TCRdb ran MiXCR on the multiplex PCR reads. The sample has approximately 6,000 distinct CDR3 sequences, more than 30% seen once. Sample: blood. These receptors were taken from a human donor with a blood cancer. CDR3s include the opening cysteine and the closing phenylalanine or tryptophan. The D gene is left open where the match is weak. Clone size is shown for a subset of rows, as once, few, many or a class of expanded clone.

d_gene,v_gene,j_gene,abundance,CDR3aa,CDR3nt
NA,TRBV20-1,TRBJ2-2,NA,CSARAPGASTGELFF,TGCAGTGCTAGAGCCCCCGGGGCTAGCACCGGGGAGCTGTTTTTT
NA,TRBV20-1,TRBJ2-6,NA,CSLDLEPGANVLTF,TGCAGTCTGGACTTAGAACCCGGGGCCAACGTCCTGACTTTC
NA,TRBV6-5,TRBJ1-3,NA,CASSLAPPPGNTIYF,TGTGCCAGCAGTTTAGCGCCCCCTCCTGGAAACACCATATATTTT
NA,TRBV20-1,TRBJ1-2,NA,CSATLGANGYTF,TGCAGTGCTACCTTGGGGGCCAACGGCTACACCTTC
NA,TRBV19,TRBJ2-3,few,CASSISGQEYTDTQYF,TGTGCCAGTAGTATAAGTGGGCAGGAGTACACAGATACGCAGTATTTT
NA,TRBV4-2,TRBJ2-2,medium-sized,CASSQVTGTTGELFF,TGTGCCAGCAGCCAAGTGACTGGGACCACCGGGGAGCTGTTTTTT
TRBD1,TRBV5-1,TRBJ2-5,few,CASSPWTGGQGAQTQYF,TGCGCCAGCAGCCCCTGGACAGGGGGCCAAGGGGCGCAGACCCAGTACTTC
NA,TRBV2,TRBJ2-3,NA,CASIGRGYTDTQYF,TGTGCCAGCATCGGACGAGGGTACACAGATACGCAGTATTTT
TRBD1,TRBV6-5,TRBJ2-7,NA,CASSYQTGGSYEQYF,TGTGCCAGCAGTTATCAGACAGGGGGAAGCTACGAGCAGTACTTC
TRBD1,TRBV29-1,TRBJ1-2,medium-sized,CSVEDRDRGAYGYTF,TGCAGCGTTGAAGACCGGGACAGGGGGGCCTATGGCTACACCTTC
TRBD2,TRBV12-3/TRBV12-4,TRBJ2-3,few,CASSLKRGTTDTQYF,TGTGCCAGCAGTTTGAAGCGGGGGACCACAGATACGCAGTATTTT
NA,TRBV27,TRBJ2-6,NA,CASSSASGANVLTF,TGTGCCAGCAGTTCGGCGTCTGGGGCCAACGTCCTGACTTTC
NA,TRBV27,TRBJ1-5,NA,CASGEPQHF,TGTGCCAGCGGGGAGCCCCAGCATTTT
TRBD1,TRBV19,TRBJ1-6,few,CASSIEGRGPSPLHF,TGTGCCAGTAGTATTGAGGGCAGGGGGCCATCACCCCTCCACTTT